The rows below give T cell receptor beta chains drawn from one sample of a study of molecular identifiers for immune sequencing clone quantification. TCRdb re-called the PCR reads with MiXCR, one entry per CDR3 protein. The sample has around 460,000 distinct CDR3 sequences; about 25% are singletons. Sequenced input: naive CD8+ T cells from blood, with Jurkat cell RNA spiked in. The receptors were gathered from a human donor in good health. Some libraries in this study had Jurkat cell RNA spiked in. Both conserved end residues are part of each CDR3. A D gene is named only where the DNA matches it firmly. Some rows mark clone size as missing; the rest say once, few, many or name a class of expanded clone.

>TRBJ1-1|TRBV19|.|.
CASFRKGEAFF
TGTGCCAGCTTCCGGAAGGGTGAAGCTTTCTTT
>TRBJ2-7|TRBV4-2|many|.
CASSHPLSSYEQYF
TGTGCCAGCAGCCACCCTTTGAGCTCCTACGAGCAGTACTTC
>TRBJ1-5|TRBV19|few|.
CASSIVSSNQPQHF
TGTGCCAGTAGTATAGTTAGTAGCAATCAGCCCCAGCATTTT
>TRBJ1-1|TRBV18|few|.
CASSPGPHCMNTEAFF
TGTGCCAGCTCACCCGGTCCCCACTGCATGAACACTGAAGCTTTCTTT
>TRBJ1-5|TRBV4-3|.|.
CASRPRIDGNQPQHF
TGCGCCAGCAGGCCAAGGATAGATGGCAATCAGCCCCAGCATTTT
>TRBJ2-5|TRBV14|few|.
CASSQFQGRGWETQYF
TGTGCCAGCAGCCAGTTCCAGGGTCGGGGATGGGAGACCCAGTACTTC
>TRBJ2-1|TRBV2|.|TRBD2
CASSEPGTSGVDNEQFF
TGTGCCAGCAGTGAACCTGGGACTAGCGGGGTTGACAATGAGCAGTTCTTC
>TRBJ1-5|TRBV21-1|many|.
CASSRTGGEQRNQPQHF
TGTGCCAGCAGCAGGACAGGGGGCGAGCAGAGGAATCAGCCCCAGCATTTT
>TRBJ2-3|TRBV9|few|.
CASSPGTAFTSTDTQYF
TGTGCCAGCAGCCCAGGGACGGCTTTCACTAGCACAGATACGCAGTATTTT
>TRBJ2-3|TRBV20-1|few|TRBD1
CSARTGTEWYTQYF
TGCAGTGCTAGGACCGGGACAGAATGGTATACGCAGTATTTT
>TRBJ1-1|TRBV30|.|.
CAWSAGGGTEAFF
TGTGCCTGGAGTGCAGGAGGGGGCACTGAAGCTTTCTTT
>TRBJ2-6|TRBV7-8|many|.
CASSYNRAQHSGANVLTF
TGTGCCAGCAGCTATAACAGGGCCCAACACTCTGGGGCCAACGTCCTGACTTTC
>TRBJ1-6|TRBV2|.|.
CASSEFRESSYNSPLHF
TGTGCCAGCAGTGAATTTCGGGAAAGCTCCTATAATTCACCCCTCCACTTT
>TRBJ2-7|TRBV28|few|TRBD1
CASVDRDRAYEQYF
TGTGCCAGCGTTGACCGGGACAGGGCCTACGAGCAGTACTTC
>TRBJ1-1|TRBV12-3/TRBV12-4|many|.
CASGRVNTEAFF
TGTGCCAGCGGGAGGGTGAACACTGAAGCTTTCTTT
>TRBJ2-2|TRBV29-1|many|TRBD1
CSVNGQGIANTGELFF
TGCAGCGTGAACGGACAGGGGATCGCGAACACCGGGGAGCTGTTTTTT
>TRBJ2-7|TRBV28|.|.
CASSLWTTWLTYEQYF
TGTGCCAGCAGTTTGTGGACCACATGGTTGACCTACGAGCAGTACTTC
>TRBJ2-3|TRBV20-1|many|.
CSARDMVADTQYF
TGCAGTGCTAGAGATATGGTCGCAGATACGCAGTATTTT
>TRBJ1-1|TRBV19|few|.
CASSIMGGTEAFF
TGTGCCAGTAGTATCATGGGGGGCACTGAAGCTTTCTTT
>TRBJ2-7|TRBV7-2|.|TRBD2
CASSTSGRADEQYF
TGTGCCAGCAGCACTAGCGGGAGGGCTGACGAGCAGTACTTC
>TRBJ2-3|TRBV6-5|.|TRBD2
CACSPGLVADTQYF
TGTGCCTGCAGTCCCGGACTAGTTGCAGATACGCAGTATTTT
>TRBJ2-1|TRBV7-2|many|.
CASSAHIRNNEQFF
TGTGCCAGCAGCGCTCATATCCGGAACAATGAGCAGTTCTTC
>TRBJ1-3|TRBV7-9|.|.
CAGSLVLMFGNSGNTIYF
TGTGCCGGCAGCTTAGTATTGATGTTCGGAAACTCTGGAAACACCATATATTTT
>TRBJ1-1|TRBV25-1|many|.
CASLHGTEAFF
TGTGCCAGCTTACATGGCACTGAAGCTTTCTTT
>TRBJ2-7|TRBV7-9|many|TRBD2
CASSSSSGRALEQYF
TGTGCCAGCAGTTCCTCTAGCGGGAGGGCCCTCGAGCAGTACTTC
>TRBJ2-3|TRBV4-3|.|.
CASSQNRDNLPLTSTDTQYF
TGCGCCAGCAGCCAGAACCGGGACAACCTTCCTCTAACTAGCACAGATACGCAGTATTTT
>TRBJ2-5|TRBV12-3/TRBV12-4|many|.
CASRMGIVETQYF
TGTGCCAGCAGGATGGGGATCGTAGAGACCCAGTACTTC
>TRBJ1-5|TRBV27|.|.
CASSSPLGPQHF
TGTGCCAGCAGTTCGCCACTTGGGCCCCAGCATTTT
>TRBJ2-3|TRBV5-6|.|.
CASSLVPFRLGDTQYF
TGTGCCAGCAGCTTGGTGCCCTTCCGGCTTGGAGATACGCAGTATTTT
>TRBJ2-7|TRBV9|few|.
CASSVGHNTYEQYF
TGTGCCAGCAGCGTAGGGCATAACACCTACGAGCAGTACTTC
>TRBJ2-3|TRBV7-9|few|.
CASSPGRDTQYF
TGTGCCAGCAGCCCAGGGAGAGATACGCAGTATTTT
>TRBJ1-5|TRBV4-1|many|.
CASSQELNNQPQHF
TGCGCCAGCAGCCAAGAACTCAATAATCAGCCCCAGCATTTT
>TRBJ2-3|TRBV27|.|TRBD2
CASTNLAGRNTDTQYF
TGTGCCAGCACAAATTTAGCGGGAAGAAACACAGATACGCAGTATTTT
>TRBJ1-3|TRBV3-1|.|.
CASSQNSGAVFPGNTIYF
TGTGCCAGCAGCCAAAACTCAGGGGCCGTATTCCCTGGAAACACCATATATTTT
>TRBJ2-3|TRBV4-2|.|TRBD2
CASSQRGLAQTDTQYF
TGTGCCAGCAGCCAGAGGGGACTAGCGCAAACAGATACGCAGTATTTT
>TRBJ1-1|TRBV9|.|TRBD1
CASSFPGGQTEAFF
TGTGCCAGCAGCTTCCCAGGGGGCCAGACTGAAGCTTTCTTT
>TRBJ1-5|TRBV2|few|.
CASGVSNQPQHF
TGTGCCAGCGGAGTTAGCAATCAGCCCCAGCATTTT
>TRBJ2-2|TRBV6-5|.|.
CASSSNSGRELLF
TGTGCCAGCAGTTCGAATAGTGGTCGGGAGCTGTTATTT
>TRBJ2-1|TRBV30|.|.
CVWSDIGGAGSDEQLF
TGTGTCTGGAGTGACATAGGCGGCGCCGGGTCCGATGAGCAGCTCTTC
>TRBJ2-3|TRBV4-1|few|TRBD2
CASSQEGSGLAPDTQYF
TGCGCCAGCAGCCAAGAAGGCTCCGGACTAGCTCCAGATACGCAGTATTTT
>TRBJ2-5|TRBV29-1|many|.
CSVEVRANSGPQETQYF
TGCAGCGTTGAAGTTAGAGCGAACTCCGGACCCCAAGAGACCCAGTACTTC
>TRBJ1-2|TRBV4-3|many|.
CASSQDLSDYGYTF
TGCGCCAGCAGCCAAGATCTGAGTGACTATGGCTACACCTTC
>TRBJ1-1|TRBV7-9|few|TRBD1
CASSDYRDRGYDTEAFF
TGTGCCAGCAGCGATTACCGGGACAGGGGGTATGACACTGAAGCTTTCTTT
>TRBJ2-2|TRBV2|.|.
CASSEAGAGELFF
TGTGCCAGCAGTGAAGCAGGGGCCGGGGAGCTGTTTTTT
>TRBJ1-2|TRBV13|few|.
CASSLGIPDVMNYGYTF
TGTGCCAGCAGCTTAGGTATCCCCGACGTGATGAACTATGGCTACACCTTC
>TRBJ2-7|TRBV6-2/TRBV6-3|.|.
CASSTHRAYEQYF
TGTGCCAGCAGTACTCACCGGGCCTACGAGCAGTACTTC
>TRBJ2-7|TRBV6-5|.|.
CASSHSWGGPYEQYF
TGTGCCAGCAGTCACTCGTGGGGGGGCCCCTACGAGCAGTACTTC
>TRBJ2-5|TRBV21-1|few|.
CASSKGDQRFETQYF
TGTGCCAGCAGCAAGGGCGACCAGCGATTTGAGACCCAGTACTTC